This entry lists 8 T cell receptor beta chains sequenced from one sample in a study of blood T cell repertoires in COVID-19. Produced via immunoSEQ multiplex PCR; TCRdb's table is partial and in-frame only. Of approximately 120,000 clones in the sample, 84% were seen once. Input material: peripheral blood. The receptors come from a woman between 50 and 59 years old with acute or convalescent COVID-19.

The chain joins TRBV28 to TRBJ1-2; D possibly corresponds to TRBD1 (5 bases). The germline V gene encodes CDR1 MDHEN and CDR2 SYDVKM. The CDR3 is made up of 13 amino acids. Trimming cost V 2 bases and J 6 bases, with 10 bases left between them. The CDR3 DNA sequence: TGTGCCAGCAGTTTAGACGACAGTAATGGCTACACCTTC. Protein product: CASSLDDSNGYTF.

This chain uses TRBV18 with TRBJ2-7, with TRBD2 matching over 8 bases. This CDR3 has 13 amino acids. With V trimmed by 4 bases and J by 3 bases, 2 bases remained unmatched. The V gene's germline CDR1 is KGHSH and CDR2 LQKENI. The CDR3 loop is CASSQAGGYEQYF. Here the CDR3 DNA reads TGTGCCAGCTCACAGGCGGGGGGCTACGAGCAGTACTTC. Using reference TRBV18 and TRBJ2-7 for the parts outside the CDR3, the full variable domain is NAGVMQNPRHLVRRRGQEARLRCSPMKGHSHVYWYRQLPEEGLKFMVYLQKENIIDESGMPKERFSAEFPKEGPSILRIQQVVRGDSAAYFCASSQAGGYEQYFGPGTRLTVT.

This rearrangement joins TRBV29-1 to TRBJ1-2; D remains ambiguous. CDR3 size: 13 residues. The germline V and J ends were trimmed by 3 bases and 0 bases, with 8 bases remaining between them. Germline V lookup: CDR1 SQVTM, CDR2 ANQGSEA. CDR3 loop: CSVESLPNYGYTF. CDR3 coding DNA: TGCAGCGTTGAGTCTCTCCCTAACTATGGCTACACCTTC.

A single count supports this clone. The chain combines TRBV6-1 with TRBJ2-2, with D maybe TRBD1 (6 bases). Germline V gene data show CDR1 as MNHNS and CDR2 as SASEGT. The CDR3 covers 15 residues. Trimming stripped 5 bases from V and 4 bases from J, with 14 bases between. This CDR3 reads CASSSQGFGTGELFF. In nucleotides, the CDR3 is TGTGCCAGCAGTTCACAGGGTTTTGGCACCGGGGAGCTGTTTTTT.

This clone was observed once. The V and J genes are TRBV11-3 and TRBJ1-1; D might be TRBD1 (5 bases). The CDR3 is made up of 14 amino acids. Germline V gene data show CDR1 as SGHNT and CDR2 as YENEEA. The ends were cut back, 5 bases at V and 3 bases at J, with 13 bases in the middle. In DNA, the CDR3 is TGTGCCAGCAGCCTCGAAGGGGTGGACACTGAAGCTTTCTTT. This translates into CASSLEGVDTEAFF.

CDR3 sequence (DNA): TGTGCCTGGAGTGGGACGACAGGTCGCACTGAAGCTTTCTTT. Residues: CAWSGTTGRTEAFF. The V call is TRBV30, the J call TRBJ1-1, with a possible D match to TRBD1 (6 bases). V was trimmed by 1 base and J by 4 bases, leaving 13 bases between them. CDR3 length: 14 amino acids. Looked up from germline, CDR1 is GTSNPN and CDR2 is SVGIG (reference sequence).

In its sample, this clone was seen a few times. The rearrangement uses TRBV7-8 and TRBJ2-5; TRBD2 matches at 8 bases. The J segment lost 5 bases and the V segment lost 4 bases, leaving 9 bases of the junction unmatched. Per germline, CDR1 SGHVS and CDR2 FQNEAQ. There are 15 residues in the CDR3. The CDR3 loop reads CASSSTRGGGETQYF. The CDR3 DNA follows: TGTGCCAGCAGCTCTACACGGGGGGGCGGGGAGACCCAGTACTTC.

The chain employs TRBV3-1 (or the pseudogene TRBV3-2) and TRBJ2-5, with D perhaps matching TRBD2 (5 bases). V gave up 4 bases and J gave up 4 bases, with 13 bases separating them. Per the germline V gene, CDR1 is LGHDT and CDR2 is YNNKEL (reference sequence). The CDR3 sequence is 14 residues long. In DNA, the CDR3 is TGTGCCAGCAGCCTCCGGAGGACCGCAGAGACCCAGTACTTC. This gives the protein CASSLRRTAETQYF.